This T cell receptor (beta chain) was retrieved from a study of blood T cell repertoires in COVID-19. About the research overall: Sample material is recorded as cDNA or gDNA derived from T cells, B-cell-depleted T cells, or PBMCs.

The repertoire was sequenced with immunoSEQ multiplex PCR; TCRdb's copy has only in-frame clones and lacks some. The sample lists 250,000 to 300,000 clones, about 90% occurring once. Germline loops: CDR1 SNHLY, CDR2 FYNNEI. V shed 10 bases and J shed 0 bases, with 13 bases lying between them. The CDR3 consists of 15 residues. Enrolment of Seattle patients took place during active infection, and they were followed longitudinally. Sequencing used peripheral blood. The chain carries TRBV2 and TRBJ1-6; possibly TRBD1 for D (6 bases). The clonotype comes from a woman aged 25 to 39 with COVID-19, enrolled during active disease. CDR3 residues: CANITGSSYNSPLHF. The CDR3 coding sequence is TGTGCCAATATAACAGGGAGCTCCTATAATTCACCCCTCCACTTT.